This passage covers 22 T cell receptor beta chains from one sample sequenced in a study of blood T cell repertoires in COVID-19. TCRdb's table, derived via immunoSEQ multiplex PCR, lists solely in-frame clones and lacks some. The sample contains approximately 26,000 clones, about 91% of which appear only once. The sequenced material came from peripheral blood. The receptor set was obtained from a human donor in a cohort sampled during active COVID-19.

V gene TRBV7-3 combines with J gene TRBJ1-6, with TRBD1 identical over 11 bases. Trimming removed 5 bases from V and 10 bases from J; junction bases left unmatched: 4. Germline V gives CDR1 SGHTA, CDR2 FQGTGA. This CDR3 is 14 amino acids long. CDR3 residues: CASSHGQGASPLHF. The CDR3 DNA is TGTGCCAGCAGCCACGGACAGGGGGCCTCACCCCTCCACTTT.

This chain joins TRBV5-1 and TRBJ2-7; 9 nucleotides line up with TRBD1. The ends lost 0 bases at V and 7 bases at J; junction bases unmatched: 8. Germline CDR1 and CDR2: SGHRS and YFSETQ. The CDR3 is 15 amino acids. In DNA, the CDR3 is TGCGCCAGCAGCTTGGATGGACAGGGGATAGAAGAGCAGTACTTC. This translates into CASSLDGQGIEEQYF.

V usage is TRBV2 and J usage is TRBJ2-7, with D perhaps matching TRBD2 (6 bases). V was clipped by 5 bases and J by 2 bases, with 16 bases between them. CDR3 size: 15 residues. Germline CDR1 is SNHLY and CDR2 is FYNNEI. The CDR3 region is CASSSEGGSTYEQYF. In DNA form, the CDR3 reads TGTGCCAGCAGTAGCGAAGGAGGGTCCACCTACGAGCAGTACTTC.

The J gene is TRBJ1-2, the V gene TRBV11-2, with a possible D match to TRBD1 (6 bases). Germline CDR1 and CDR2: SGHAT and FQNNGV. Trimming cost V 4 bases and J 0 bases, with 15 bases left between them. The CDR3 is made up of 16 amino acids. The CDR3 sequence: CASSYRGIQANYGYTF. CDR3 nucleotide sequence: TGTGCCAGCAGCTATAGGGGGATTCAGGCTAACTATGGCTACACCTTC.

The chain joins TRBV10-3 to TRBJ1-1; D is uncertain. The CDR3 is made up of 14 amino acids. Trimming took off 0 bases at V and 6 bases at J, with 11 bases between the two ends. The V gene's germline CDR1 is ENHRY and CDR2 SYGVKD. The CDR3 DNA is TGTGCCATCAGTGAGTCACCGGGTTGGGCTGAAGCTTTCTTT. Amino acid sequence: CAISESPGWAEAFF.

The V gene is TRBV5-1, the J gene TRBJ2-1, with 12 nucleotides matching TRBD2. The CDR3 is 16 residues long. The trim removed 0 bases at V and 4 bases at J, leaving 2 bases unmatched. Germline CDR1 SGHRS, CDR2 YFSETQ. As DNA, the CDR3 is TGCGCCAGCAGCTTGGGTACTAGCGGGAGGTACAATGAGCAGTTCTTC. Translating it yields CASSLGTSGRYNEQFF.

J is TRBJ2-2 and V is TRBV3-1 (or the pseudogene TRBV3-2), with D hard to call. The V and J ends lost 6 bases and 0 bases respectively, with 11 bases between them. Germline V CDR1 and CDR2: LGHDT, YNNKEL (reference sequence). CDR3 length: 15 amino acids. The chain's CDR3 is CASSLMTTNTGELFF. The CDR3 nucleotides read TGTGCCAGCAGTCTCATGACAACGAACACCGGGGAGCTGTTTTTT.

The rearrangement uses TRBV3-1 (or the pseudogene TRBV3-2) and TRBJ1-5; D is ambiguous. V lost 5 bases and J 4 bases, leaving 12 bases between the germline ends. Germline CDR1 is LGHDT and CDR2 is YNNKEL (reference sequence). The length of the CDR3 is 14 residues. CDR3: CASSGGQVNQPQHF. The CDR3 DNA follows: TGTGCCAGCAGCGGCGGGCAGGTGAATCAGCCCCAGCATTTT.

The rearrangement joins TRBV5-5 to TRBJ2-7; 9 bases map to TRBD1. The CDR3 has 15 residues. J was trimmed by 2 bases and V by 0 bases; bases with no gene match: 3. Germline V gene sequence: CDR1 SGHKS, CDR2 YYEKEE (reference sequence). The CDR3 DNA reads TGTGCCAGCAGCTTGGTGGGACAGGGCACCTACGAGCAGTACTTC. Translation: CASSLVGQGTYEQYF.

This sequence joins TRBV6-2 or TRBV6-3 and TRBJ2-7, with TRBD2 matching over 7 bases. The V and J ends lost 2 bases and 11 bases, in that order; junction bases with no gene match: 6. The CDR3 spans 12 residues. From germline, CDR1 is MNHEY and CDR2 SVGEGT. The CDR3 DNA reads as TGTGCCAGCAGTTACGGGGGGGGGAGTGAGTACTTC. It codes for CASSYGGGSEYF.

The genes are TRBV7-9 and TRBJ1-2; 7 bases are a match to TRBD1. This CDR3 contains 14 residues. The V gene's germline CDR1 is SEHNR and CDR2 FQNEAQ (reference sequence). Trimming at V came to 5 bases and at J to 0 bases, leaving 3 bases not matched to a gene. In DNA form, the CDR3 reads TGTGCCAGCAGCCCGGGACAGTCTAACTATGGCTACACCTTC. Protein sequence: CASSPGQSNYGYTF.

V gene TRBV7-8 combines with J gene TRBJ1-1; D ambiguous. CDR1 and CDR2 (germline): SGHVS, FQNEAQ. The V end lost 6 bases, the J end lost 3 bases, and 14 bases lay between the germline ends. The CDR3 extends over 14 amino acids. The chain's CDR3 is CASRDQVVDTEAFF. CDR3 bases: TGTGCCAGCAGGGATCAGGTCGTCGACACTGAAGCTTTCTTT.

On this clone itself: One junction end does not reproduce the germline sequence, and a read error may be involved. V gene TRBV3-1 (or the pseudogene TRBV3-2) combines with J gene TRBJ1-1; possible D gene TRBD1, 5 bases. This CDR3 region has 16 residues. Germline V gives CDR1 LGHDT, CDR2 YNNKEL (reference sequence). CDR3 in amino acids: CASNQGIGGGFTEAFF. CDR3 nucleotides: TGTGCCAGCAACCAAGGTATCGGGGGTGGGTTTACTGAAGCTTTCTTT.

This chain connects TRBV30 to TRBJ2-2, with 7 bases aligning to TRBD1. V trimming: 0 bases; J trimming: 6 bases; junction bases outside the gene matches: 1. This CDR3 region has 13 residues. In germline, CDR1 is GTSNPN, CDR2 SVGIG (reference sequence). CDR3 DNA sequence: TGTGCCTGGAGTGTAGGGGGCCCCGGGGAGCTGTTTTTT. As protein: CAWSVGGPGELFF.

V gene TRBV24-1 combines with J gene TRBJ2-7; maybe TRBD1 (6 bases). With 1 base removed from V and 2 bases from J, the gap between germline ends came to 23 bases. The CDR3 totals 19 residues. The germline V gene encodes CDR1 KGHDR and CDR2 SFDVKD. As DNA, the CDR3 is TGTGCCACCAGTGATTTCGACCCGGGACAACCTACTTCTACCTACGAGCAGTACTTC. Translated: CATSDFDPGQPTSTYEQYF.

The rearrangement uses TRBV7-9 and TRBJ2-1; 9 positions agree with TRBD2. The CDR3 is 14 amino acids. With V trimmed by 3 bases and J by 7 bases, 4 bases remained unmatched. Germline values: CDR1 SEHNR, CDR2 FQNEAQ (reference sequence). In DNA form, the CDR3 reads TGTGCCAGCAGCTTCGACAGCGGGGGGAATGAGCAGTTCTTC. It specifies CASSFDSGGNEQFF. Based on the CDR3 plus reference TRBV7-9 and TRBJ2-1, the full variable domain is DTGVSQNPRHKITKRGQNVTFRCDPISEHNRLYWYRQTLGQGPEFLTYFQNEAQLEKSRLLSDRFSAERPKGSFSTLEIQRTEQGDSAMYLCASSFDSGGNEQFFGPGTRLTVL.

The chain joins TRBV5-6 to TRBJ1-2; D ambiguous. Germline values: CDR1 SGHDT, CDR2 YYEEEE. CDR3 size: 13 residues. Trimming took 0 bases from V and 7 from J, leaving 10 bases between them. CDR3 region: CASSLGYSGGYTF. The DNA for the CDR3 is TGTGCCAGCAGCTTGGGGTACTCAGGTGGCTACACCTTC.

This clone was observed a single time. The CDR3: CASQRQAVTDTQYF. CDR3 nucleotides: TGTGCCAGCCAGAGACAGGCCGTCACAGATACGCAGTATTTT. The chain couples TRBV6-5 to TRBJ2-3; D possibly corresponds to TRBD1 (6 bases). V shed 8 bases and J shed 2 bases, with 14 bases lying between them. Germline lookup yields CDR1 MNHEY and CDR2 SVGAGI. The CDR3 totals 14 residues.

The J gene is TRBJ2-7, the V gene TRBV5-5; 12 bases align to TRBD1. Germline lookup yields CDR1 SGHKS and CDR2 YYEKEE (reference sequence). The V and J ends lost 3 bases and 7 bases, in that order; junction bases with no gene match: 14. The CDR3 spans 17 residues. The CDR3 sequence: CASSSLSGTGGVWEQYF. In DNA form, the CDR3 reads TGTGCCAGCAGCTCGTTATCCGGGACAGGGGGCGTCTGGGAGCAGTACTTC.

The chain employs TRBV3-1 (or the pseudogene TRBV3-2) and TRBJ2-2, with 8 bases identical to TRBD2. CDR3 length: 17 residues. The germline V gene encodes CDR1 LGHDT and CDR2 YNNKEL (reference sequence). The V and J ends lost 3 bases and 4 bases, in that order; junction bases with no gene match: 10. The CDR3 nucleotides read TGTGCCAGCAGCCAGAATCCGGGGGGGGCAGGCACCGGGGAGCTGTTTTTT. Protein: CASSQNPGGAGTGELFF.

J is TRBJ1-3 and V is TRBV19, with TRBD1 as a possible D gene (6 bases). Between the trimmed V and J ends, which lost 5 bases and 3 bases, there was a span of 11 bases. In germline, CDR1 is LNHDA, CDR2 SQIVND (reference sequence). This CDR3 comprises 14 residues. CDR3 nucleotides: TGTGCCAGTAGTTGGACAGATGGTGGAAACACCATATATTTT. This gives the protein CASSWTDGGNTIYF.

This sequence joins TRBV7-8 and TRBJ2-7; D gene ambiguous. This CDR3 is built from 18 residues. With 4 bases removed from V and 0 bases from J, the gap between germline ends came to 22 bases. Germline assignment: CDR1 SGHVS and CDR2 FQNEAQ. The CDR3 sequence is CASSSSSEKLLSSYEQYF. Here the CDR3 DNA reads TGTGCCAGCAGCTCCTCCTCGGAGAAACTCCTAAGCTCCTACGAGCAGTACTTC.